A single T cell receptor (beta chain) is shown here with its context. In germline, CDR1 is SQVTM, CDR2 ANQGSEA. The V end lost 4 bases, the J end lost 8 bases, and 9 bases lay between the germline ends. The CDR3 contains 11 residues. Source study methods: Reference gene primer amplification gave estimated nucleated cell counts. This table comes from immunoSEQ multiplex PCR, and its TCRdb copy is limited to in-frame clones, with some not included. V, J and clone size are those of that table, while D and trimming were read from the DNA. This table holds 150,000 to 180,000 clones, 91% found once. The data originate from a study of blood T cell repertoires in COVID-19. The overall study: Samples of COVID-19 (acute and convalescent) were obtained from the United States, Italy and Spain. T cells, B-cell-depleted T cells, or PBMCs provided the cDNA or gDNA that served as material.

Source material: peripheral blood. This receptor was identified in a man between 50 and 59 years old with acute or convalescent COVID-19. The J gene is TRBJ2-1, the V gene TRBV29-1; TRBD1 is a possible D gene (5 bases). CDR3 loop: CSVGRAYEQFF. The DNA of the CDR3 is TGCAGCGTTGGCAGGGCCTATGAGCAGTTCTTC.